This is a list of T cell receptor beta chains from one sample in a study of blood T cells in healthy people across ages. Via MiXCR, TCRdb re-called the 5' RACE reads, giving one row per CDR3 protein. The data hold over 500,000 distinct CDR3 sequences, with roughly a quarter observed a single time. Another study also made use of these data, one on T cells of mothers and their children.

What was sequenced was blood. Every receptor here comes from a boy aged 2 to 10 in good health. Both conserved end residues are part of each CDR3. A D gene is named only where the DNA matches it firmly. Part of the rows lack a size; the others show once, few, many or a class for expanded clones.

CDR3: CASSDSRGLRHNEQFF
DNA: TGTGCCAGCAGCGATAGTAGGGGACTCCGTCACAATGAGCAGTTCTTC
D: NA
J: TRBJ2-1
V: TRBV25-1
size: NA

CDR3: CASSQISEQFF
DNA: TGTGCCAGCAGCCAAATTTCTGAGCAGTTCTTC
D: NA
J: TRBJ2-1
V: TRBV3-1
size: few

CDR3: CAGSYSMAGPAHF
DNA: TGTGCCGGCAGTTACTCGATGGCAGGACCCGCGCATTTT
D: NA
J: TRBJ1-5
V: TRBV6-5
size: NA

CDR3: CASSGAGTGDSDTQYF
DNA: TGTGCCAGCAGCGGCGCCGGGACAGGGGATTCAGATACGCAGTATTTT
D: TRBD1
J: TRBJ2-3
V: TRBV11-1
size: few

CDR3: CASKPGTSGRDEQFF
DNA: TGTGCCAGCAAACCCGGGACTAGCGGGAGGGATGAGCAGTTCTTC
D: TRBD2
J: TRBJ2-1
V: TRBV2
size: few

CDR3: CASSSLAAETQYF
DNA: TGTGCCAGCAGTTCCCTAGCGGCGGAGACCCAGTACTTC
D: TRBD2
J: TRBJ2-5
V: TRBV12-3/TRBV12-4
size: many

CDR3: CASSLVKPSRDTQYF
DNA: TGTGCCAGCAGTTTAGTGAAGCCATCTAGGGATACGCAGTATTTT
D: NA
J: TRBJ2-3
V: TRBV12-3/TRBV12-4
size: NA

CDR3: CASSQPPGLAGGQETQYF
DNA: TGCGCCAGCAGCCAACCTCCGGGACTAGCGGGAGGCCAAGAGACCCAGTACTTC
D: TRBD2
J: TRBJ2-5
V: TRBV4-1
size: few

CDR3: CASKLAGDEADTQYF
DNA: TGCGCCAGCAAATTAGCGGGGGATGAGGCAGATACGCAGTATTTT
D: TRBD2
J: TRBJ2-3
V: TRBV10-2
size: NA

CDR3: CASSLNPHVLTF
DNA: TGTGCCAGCAGTTTAAACCCCCACGTCCTGACTTTC
D: NA
J: TRBJ2-6
V: TRBV27
size: NA

CDR3: CASSYWPRTDTQYF
DNA: TGTGCCAGCAGTTACTGGCCTCGCACAGATACGCAGTATTTT
D: NA
J: TRBJ2-3
V: TRBV6-2/TRBV6-3
size: few

CDR3: CASSRQEYNEQFF
DNA: TGTGCCAGCAGCCGACAGGAGTACAATGAGCAGTTCTTC
D: NA
J: TRBJ2-1
V: TRBV7-2
size: NA

CDR3: CASSRVGGTYQETQYF
DNA: TGTGCCAGCAGTCGAGTCGGCGGAACGTACCAAGAGACCCAGTACTTC
D: NA
J: TRBJ2-5
V: TRBV6-6
size: few

CDR3: CASSGEGGNEQFF
DNA: TGTGCCAGCAGTGGGGAGGGAGGGAATGAGCAGTTCTTC
D: TRBD2
J: TRBJ2-1
V: TRBV25-1
size: NA

CDR3: CASSPMREATYEQYF
DNA: TGTGCCAGCTCACCTATGCGGGAGGCGACCTACGAGCAGTACTTC
D: TRBD2
J: TRBJ2-7
V: TRBV18
size: NA

CDR3: CASSTTRETQYF
DNA: TGTGCCAGCAGCACAACTAGGGAGACCCAGTACTTC
D: NA
J: TRBJ2-5
V: TRBV7-2
size: NA

CDR3: CASSEGVGHTEAFF
DNA: TGTGCCAGCTCTGAGGGAGTCGGGCACACTGAAGCTTTCTTT
D: NA
J: TRBJ1-1
V: TRBV11-2
size: few

CDR3: CATSRDRGAGYGYTF
DNA: TGTGCCACCAGCAGAGATCGGGGGGCAGGTTATGGCTACACCTTC
D: NA
J: TRBJ1-2
V: TRBV15
size: NA

CDR3: CASSNPDGLDEQYF
DNA: TGCGCCAGCAGCAACCCCGACGGCCTAGACGAGCAGTACTTC
D: NA
J: TRBJ2-7
V: TRBV5-1
size: few

CDR3: CASSPRGDYGYTF
DNA: TGTGCCAGCAGCCCACGGGGAGACTATGGCTACACCTTC
D: NA
J: TRBJ1-2
V: TRBV9
size: NA

CDR3: CSASLQFSYEQYF
DNA: TGCAGTGCTAGTTTGCAGTTTTCCTACGAGCAGTACTTC
D: NA
J: TRBJ2-7
V: TRBV20-1
size: few

CDR3: CASSQGWDTEAFF
DNA: TGCGCCAGCAGCCAAGGCTGGGACACTGAAGCTTTCTTT
D: NA
J: TRBJ1-1
V: TRBV4-1
size: few

CDR3: CSARDILAGALYQETQYF
DNA: TGCAGTGCTAGAGATATCCTAGCGGGGGCCCTTTACCAAGAGACCCAGTACTTC
D: TRBD2
J: TRBJ2-5
V: TRBV20-1
size: NA

CDR3: CASSYRGAEAFF
DNA: TGCGCCAGCAGCTATAGGGGGGCTGAAGCTTTCTTT
D: NA
J: TRBJ1-1
V: TRBV5-1
size: NA